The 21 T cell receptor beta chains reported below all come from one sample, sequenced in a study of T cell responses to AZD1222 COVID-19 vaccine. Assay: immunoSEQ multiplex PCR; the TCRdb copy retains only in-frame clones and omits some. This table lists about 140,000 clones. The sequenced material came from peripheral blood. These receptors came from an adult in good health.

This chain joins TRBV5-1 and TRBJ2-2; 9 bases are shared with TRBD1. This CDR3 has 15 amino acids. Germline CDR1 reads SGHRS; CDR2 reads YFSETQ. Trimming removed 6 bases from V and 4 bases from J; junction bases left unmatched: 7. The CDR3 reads CASTYGTGITGELFF. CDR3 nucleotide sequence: TGCGCCAGCACCTACGGGACAGGGATCACCGGGGAGCTGTTTTTT.

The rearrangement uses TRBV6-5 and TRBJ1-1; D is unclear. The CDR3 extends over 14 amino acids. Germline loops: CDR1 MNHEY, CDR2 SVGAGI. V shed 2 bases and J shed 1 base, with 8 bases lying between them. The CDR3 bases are TGTGCCAGCAGTTACCGTCGGGGGAACACTGAAGCTTTCTTT. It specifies CASSYRRGNTEAFF.

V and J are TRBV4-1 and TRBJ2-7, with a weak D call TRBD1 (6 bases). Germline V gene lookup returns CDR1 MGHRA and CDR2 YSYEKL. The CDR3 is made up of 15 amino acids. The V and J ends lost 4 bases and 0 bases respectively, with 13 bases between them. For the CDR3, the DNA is TGCGCCAGCAGCCGGGGACACCTGAGCTCCTACGAGCAGTACTTC. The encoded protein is CASSRGHLSSYEQYF.

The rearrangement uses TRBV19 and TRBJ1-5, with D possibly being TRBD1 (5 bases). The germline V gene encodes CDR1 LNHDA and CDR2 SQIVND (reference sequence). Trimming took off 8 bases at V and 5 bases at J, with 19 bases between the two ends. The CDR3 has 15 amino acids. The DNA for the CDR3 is TGTGCCAGTTCTATCGTTGGGACGGGCGATCAGCCCCAGCATTTT. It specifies CASSIVGTGDQPQHF.

The CDR3 sequence: CASSERTVATNEKLFF. DNA of the CDR3: TGTGCCAGCAGTGAGCGTACAGTAGCAACTAATGAAAAACTGTTTTTT. The chain uses TRBV2 and TRBJ1-4; D is undetermined. Germline CDR1 reads SNHLY; CDR2 reads FYNNEI. Trimming left V 3 bases short and J 0 bases short, with 11 bases between. This CDR3 is built from 16 residues.

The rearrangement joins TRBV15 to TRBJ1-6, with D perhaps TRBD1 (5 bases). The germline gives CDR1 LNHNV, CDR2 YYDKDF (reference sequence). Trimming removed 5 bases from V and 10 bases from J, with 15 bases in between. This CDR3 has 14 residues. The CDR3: CATSPRRTQSPLHF. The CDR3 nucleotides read TGTGCCACCAGCCCCCGCAGGACACAATCACCCCTCCACTTT.

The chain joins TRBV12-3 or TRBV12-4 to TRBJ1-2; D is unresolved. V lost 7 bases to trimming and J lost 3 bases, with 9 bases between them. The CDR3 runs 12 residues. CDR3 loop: CASNSPDYGYTF. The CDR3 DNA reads TGTGCCAGCAATTCTCCCGACTATGGCTACACCTTC.

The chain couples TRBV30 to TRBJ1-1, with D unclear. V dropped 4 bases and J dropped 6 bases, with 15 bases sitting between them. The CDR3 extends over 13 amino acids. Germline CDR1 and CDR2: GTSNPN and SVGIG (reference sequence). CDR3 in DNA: TGTGCCTGGATGCGTAGTTTGCTTTCTGAAGCTTTCTTT. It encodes CAWMRSLLSEAFF.

CDR3 DNA: TGTGCCAGTAGTTTACAGGGGGTCGGCTACACCTTC. This encodes CASSLQGVGYTF. The chain joins TRBV19 to TRBJ1-2; 8 nucleotides line up with TRBD1. Germline V CDR1 and CDR2: LNHDA, SQIVND (reference sequence). The CDR3 has 12 residues. The V and J ends lost 5 bases and 8 bases, in that order; junction bases with no gene match: 4.

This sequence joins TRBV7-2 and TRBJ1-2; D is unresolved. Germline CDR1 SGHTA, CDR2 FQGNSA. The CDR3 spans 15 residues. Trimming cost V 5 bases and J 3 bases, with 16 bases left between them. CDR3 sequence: CASSRNSSPDYGYTF. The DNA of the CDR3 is TGTGCCAGCAGCCGCAACAGCAGCCCAGACTATGGCTACACCTTC.

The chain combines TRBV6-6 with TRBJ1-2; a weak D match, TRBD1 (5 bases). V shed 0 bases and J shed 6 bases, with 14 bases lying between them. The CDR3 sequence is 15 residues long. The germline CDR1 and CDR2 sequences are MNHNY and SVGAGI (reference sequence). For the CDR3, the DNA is TGTGCCAGCAGTTACTCGGGGGACGCCGGACATGGCTACACCTTC. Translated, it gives CASSYSGDAGHGYTF.

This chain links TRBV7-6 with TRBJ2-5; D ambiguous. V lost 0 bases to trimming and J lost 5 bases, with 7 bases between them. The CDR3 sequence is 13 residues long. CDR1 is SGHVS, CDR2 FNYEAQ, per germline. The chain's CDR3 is CASSLASGETQYF. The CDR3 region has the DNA TGTGCCAGCAGCTTAGCAAGTGGGGAGACCCAGTACTTC.

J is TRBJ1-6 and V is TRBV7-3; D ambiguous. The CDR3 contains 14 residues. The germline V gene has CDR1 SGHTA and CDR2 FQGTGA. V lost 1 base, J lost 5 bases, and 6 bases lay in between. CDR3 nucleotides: TGTGCCAGCAGCTTAAGTGGTGATAATTCACCCCTCCACTTT. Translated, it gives CASSLSGDNSPLHF.

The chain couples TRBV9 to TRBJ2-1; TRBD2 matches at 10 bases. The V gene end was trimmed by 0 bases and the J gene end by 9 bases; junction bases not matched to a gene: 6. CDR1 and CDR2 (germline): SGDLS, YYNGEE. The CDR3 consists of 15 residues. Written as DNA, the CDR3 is TGTGCCAGCAGCGTAGAGCGGGGGGGGCGCAGTGAGCAGTTCTTC. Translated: CASSVERGGRSEQFF.

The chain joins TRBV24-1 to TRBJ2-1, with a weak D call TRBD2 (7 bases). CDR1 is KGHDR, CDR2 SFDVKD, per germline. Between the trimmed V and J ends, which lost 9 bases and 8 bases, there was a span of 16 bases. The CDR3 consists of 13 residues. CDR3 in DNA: TGTGCCACCGGAGGGGGGGCTACATATGAGCAGTTCTTC. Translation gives CATGGGATYEQFF.

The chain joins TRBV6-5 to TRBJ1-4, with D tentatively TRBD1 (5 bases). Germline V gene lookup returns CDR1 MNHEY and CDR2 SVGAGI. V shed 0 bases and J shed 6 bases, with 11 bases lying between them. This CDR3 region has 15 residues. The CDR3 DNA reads TGTGCCAGCAGTTACTCGTCCGGGGCGCATGAAAAACTGTTTTTT. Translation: CASSYSSGAHEKLFF.

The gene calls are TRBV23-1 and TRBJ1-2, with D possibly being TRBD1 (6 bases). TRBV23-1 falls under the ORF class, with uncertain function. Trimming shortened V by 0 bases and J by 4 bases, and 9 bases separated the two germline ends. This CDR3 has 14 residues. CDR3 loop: CASSQSRDTYGYTF. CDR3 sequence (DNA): TGCGCCAGCAGTCAATCTCGGGACACCTATGGCTACACCTTC.

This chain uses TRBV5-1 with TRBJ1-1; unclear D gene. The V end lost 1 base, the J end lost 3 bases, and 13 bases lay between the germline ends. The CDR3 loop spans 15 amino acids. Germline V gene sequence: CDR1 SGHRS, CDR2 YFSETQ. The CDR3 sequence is CASSLSLLRDTEAFF. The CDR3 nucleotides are TGCGCCAGCAGCTTGTCTCTCCTACGAGACACTGAAGCTTTCTTT.

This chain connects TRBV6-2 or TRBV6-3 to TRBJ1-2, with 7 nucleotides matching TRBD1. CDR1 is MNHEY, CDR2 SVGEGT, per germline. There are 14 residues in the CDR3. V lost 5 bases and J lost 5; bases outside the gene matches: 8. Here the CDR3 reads CASSKTGDGYGYTF. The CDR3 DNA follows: TGTGCCAGCAGTAAAACAGGGGACGGGTATGGCTACACCTTC.

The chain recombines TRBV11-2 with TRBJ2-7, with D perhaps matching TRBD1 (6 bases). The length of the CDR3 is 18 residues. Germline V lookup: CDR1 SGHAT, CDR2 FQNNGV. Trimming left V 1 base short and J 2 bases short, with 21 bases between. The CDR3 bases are TGTGCCAGCAGCTTAGGTTTGCCAGGGGAAGTTCCGACCTACGAGCAGTACTTC. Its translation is CASSLGLPGEVPTYEQYF.

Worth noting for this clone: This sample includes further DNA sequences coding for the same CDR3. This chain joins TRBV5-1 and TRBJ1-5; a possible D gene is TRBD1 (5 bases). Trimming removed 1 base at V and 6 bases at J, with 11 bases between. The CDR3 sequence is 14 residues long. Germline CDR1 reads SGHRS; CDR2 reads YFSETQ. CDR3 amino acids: CASSLTGGGQPQHF. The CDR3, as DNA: TGCGCCAGCAGCTTGACAGGTGGGGGTCAGCCCCAGCATTTT.